The 3 T cell receptor beta chains listed next were all sequenced from one sample in a study of technical replicates of blood from a handful of donors. TCRdb's copy holds only in-frame clones and misses some; the assay was immunoSEQ multiplex PCR. The table records around 80,000 clones, about 91% of them present only once. Sequencing was done on a sample of T cells isolated from PBMCs. These receptors originate from a human donor in good health.

In its sample, this clone was seen once. The gene calls are TRBV7-9 and TRBJ2-1; no clear D. The CDR3 totals 12 residues. The V end was cut by 7 bases, the J end by 8 bases, with 12 bases between. Germline V gene data show CDR1 as SEHNR and CDR2 as FQNEAQ (reference sequence). The CDR3 protein is CASMAVDYEQFF. The CDR3 DNA reads TGTGCCAGCATGGCCGTAGACTATGAGCAGTTCTTC.

This chain connects TRBV30 to TRBJ2-7; TRBD2 might be the D (6 bases). V dropped 2 bases and J dropped 2 bases, with 16 bases sitting between them. Germline V lookup: CDR1 GTSNPN, CDR2 SVGIG (reference sequence). There are 15 residues in the CDR3. The CDR3 DNA follows: TGTGCCTGGAGTAATAGGGGAGGAAGAGCCTACGAGCAGTACTTC. Its protein product is CAWSNRGGRAYEQYF. The full variable domain, its missing parts supplied by reference TRBV30 and TRBJ2-7, is SQTIHQWPATLVQPVGSPLSLECTVEGTSNPNLYWYRQAAGRGLQLLFYSVGIGQISSEVPQNLSASRPQDRQFILSSKKLLLSDSGFYLCAWSNRGGRAYEQYFGPGTRLTVT.

The rearrangement joins TRBV2 to TRBJ2-7; possible D gene TRBD1, 6 bases. CDR1 SNHLY and CDR2 FYNNEI come from the germline V gene. Deletions cut 2 bases from V and 3 bases from J, with 8 bases between. The CDR3 consists of 13 residues. The CDR3 sequence is CASSEMTGYEQYF. The CDR3 nucleotides read TGTGCCAGCAGTGAAATGACAGGCTACGAGCAGTACTTC.